This record covers a single T cell receptor (beta chain). The protocol was immunoSEQ multiplex PCR, while the TCRdb copy is restricted to in-frame clones and leaves out a portion. Of nearly 45,000 clones in the sample, approximately 96% were seen once. This record comes from a study of T cell changes during pregnancy in multiple sclerosis. The V and J ends lost 3 bases and 3 bases respectively, with 15 bases between them. CDR3 length: 16 amino acids. Germline CDR1 and CDR2: LGHNA and YNFKEQ. The starting material was peripheral blood, obtained in the second trimester of pregnancy. V is TRBV4-2 and J is TRBJ1-5; no firm D call. This TCR came from a female donor with multiple sclerosis, enrolled in a pregnancy study. CDR3 DNA sequence: TGTGCCAGCAGCCAGGTCCCTCCAGGTCCCAATCAGCCCCAGCATTTT. It codes for CASSQVPPGPNQPQHF.